This T cell receptor beta chain derives from a study of radiation and T cells in renal cell carcinoma. Study-wide context: Nephrectomy followed 15 Gy stereotactic body radiation by 4 weeks.

Worth noting for this clone: Its antigen is unidentified.

Study-level results: Baseline intratumoral clonotype presence is unknown without pretreatment biopsies.

This CDR3 has 13 residues. As to time point: baseline pretreatment blood. Stated treatment: 15 Gy SBRT to primary tumor, nephrectomy 4 weeks later. This table comes from immunoSEQ multiplex PCR, and its TCRdb copy is limited to in-frame clones, with some not included. The sample has about 22,000 clones, nearly 80% seen once. The sequencing used blood, collected from a patient whose treatment included radiotherapy and nephrectomy. The receptor was isolated from a man aged 60 to 75 with renal cell carcinoma. The rearrangement links TRBV21-1 to TRBJ1-5. TRBV21-1 is marked as a pseudogene. The CDR3: CASSRYSNQPQHF. The CDR3 DNA sequence: TGTGCCAGCAGCAGGTATAGCAATCAGCCCCAGCATTTT.